These 4 T cell receptor beta chains share one sample of origin, sequenced in a study of siplizumab effects on memory and regulatory T cells (dated by TCRdb to about 2019). Library prep was done by the immunoSEQ multiplex PCR assay. The table comes from immuneACCESS by way of TCRdb, which keeps in-frame sequences with V and J called. Part of the clones is missing from these tables; in studies checked, under half for an unresolved V gene and the rest for unknown reasons. For this sample the table gives more than 75,000 clones, of which 80% to 95% were detected only once. The top ten clonotypes cover 6.5% of the sample. Sequenced material: CD8+ T cells sorted from blood. All receptors derive from a human donor in good health.

For this clone: The sample contains more than one DNA sequence encoding this CDR3. The chain has TRBV19 and TRBJ2-1, with D perhaps TRBD2 (6 bases). The CDR3 sequence is 15 residues long. Trimming removed 3 bases from V and 0 bases from J, with 9 bases in between. The germline CDR1 and CDR2 sequences are LNHDA and SQIVND (reference sequence). The CDR3 sequence: CASSISGSSYNEQFF. In nucleotides, the CDR3 is TGTGCCAGTAGTATTAGCGGCAGCTCCTACAATGAGCAGTTCTTC. The full variable domain, rest sourced from reference TRBV19 and TRBJ2-1, is DGGITQSPKYLFRKEGQNVTLSCEQNLNHDAMYWYRQDPGQGLRLIYYSQIVNDFQKGDIAEGYSVSREKKESFPLTVTSAQKNPTAFYLCASSISGSSYNEQFFGPGTRLTVL.

The rearrangement joins TRBV29-1 to TRBJ2-1, with 12 bases identical to TRBD2. The CDR3 sequence is 18 residues long. J was trimmed by 0 bases and V by 6 bases; bases with no gene match: 12. Per the germline V gene, CDR1 is SQVTM and CDR2 is ANQGSEA. The CDR3 nucleotides read TGCAGCGTCTACGGACTAGCGGGATCGGGTAGCTCCTACAATGAGCAGTTCTTC. It specifies CSVYGLAGSGSSYNEQFF.

This sequence joins TRBV19 and TRBJ1-1; D is uncertain. Germline V gene lookup returns CDR1 LNHDA and CDR2 SQIVND (reference sequence). The CDR3 is made up of 12 amino acids. V was shortened by 5 bases and J by 1 base, with 5 bases between the two germline ends. The DNA for the CDR3 is TGTGCCAGTAGTCTCTGGAACACTGAAGCTTTCTTT. Translated: CASSLWNTEAFF. The full variable domain, with the rest looked up from reference TRBV19 and TRBJ1-1, is DGGITQSPKYLFRKEGQNVTLSCEQNLNHDAMYWYRQDPGQGLRLIYYSQIVNDFQKGDIAEGYSVSREKKESFPLTVTSAQKNPTAFYLCASSLWNTEAFFGQGTRLTVV.

This clone came up a few times. The CDR3 sequence: CASHGVENSPLHF. The CDR3 DNA follows: TGTGCCAGCCATGGGGTGGAGAATTCACCCCTCCACTTT. This chain connects TRBV19 to TRBJ1-6, with D uncertain. V was pared by 9 bases and J by 7 bases, with 13 bases between. The germline CDR1 and CDR2 sequences are LNHDA and SQIVND (reference sequence). CDR3 size: 13 residues.